This record concerns one T cell receptor beta chain sequence. The antigen is undetermined. CD4+ T cells that had been cultured provided DNA sequenced with the Oncomine TCR Beta short-read assay. A single record per CDR3 protein comes from TCRdb applying MiXCR to the PCR reads. The repertoire includes approximately 12,000 distinct CDR3 sequences, around 42% of them detected once, and less than 25% sits in the top ten. Treatment noted: approximately 9-day PBMC culture with coronavirus spike peptide pools or control peptides (ViraFEST assay). Spanning March to December 2020, the positive PCR dates came before US Alpha, Beta and Delta variants. A few million PBMCs were grown per well alongside approximately 9.2 IU/ml IL-2 and roughly 9.3 ug/ml peptide pools. This sample was taken from a study of vaccination and CD4 T cells after COVID-19. Trimming at V came to 3 bases and at J to 5 bases, leaving 6 bases not matched to a gene. The germline V gene encodes CDR1 LNHDA and CDR2 SQIVND (reference sequence). The CDR3 consists of 16 residues.

The sequence was collected from a human donor who had recovered from COVID-19. The input for sequencing was CD4+ T cells from blood, cultured in vitro, taken before SARS-CoV-2 vaccination. The J gene is TRBJ2-5, the V gene TRBV19; 13 nucleotides line up with TRBD2. The CDR3 nucleotides are TGTGCCAGTAGTATCTTGACTAGCGGGGGGCGGGAGACCCAGTACTTC. Translation: CASSILTSGGRETQYF.